These T cell receptor beta chains were read from a single sample in a study of T cell responses to AZD1222 COVID-19 vaccine. Data came from immunoSEQ multiplex PCR; TCRdb stores just in-frame clones and leaves some out. The data contain roughly 190,000 clones, around nine tenths of them singletons. The starting material was peripheral blood, obtained 28 days after the second dose of the MenACWY control vaccine. These receptors were taken from an adult who received the MenACWY meningococcal vaccine as a control. CDR3s include the opening cysteine and the closing phenylalanine or tryptophan. A D gene is named only where the DNA matches it firmly. Not every row has a clone size; where given, it reads once, few, many or a size class.

CDR3 DNA	CDR3 protein	clone size	V gene	J gene	D gene
TGTGCCAGCGCGGCGGGGGACAGGGATCAGCCCCAGCATTTT	CASAAGDRDQPQHF	NA	TRBV6-5	TRBJ1-5	TRBD1
TGCGCCAGCAGCCAGACAGGGGGCAGTAGGTACGAGCAGTACTTC	CASSQTGGSRYEQYF	NA	TRBV5-1	TRBJ2-7	TRBD1
TGTGCCAGCAGCCACGTGGGGATCTATGGCTACACCTTC	CASSHVGIYGYTF	NA	TRBV14	TRBJ1-2	NA
TGTGCCAGCAGCCCCAGCGGGGATACGCAGTATTTT	CASSPSGDTQYF	NA	TRBV7-8	TRBJ2-3	NA
TGTGCCAGCAGCTTTTGGGCAGCTTTGAACACTGAAGCTTTCTTT	CASSFWAALNTEAFF	NA	TRBV7-2	TRBJ1-1	NA
TGTGCCAGTAGTCCGGACAGGGTTCTTTCCACTTTCTTT	CASSPDRVLSTFF	NA	TRBV19	TRBJ1-1	TRBD1
TGTGCCAGCAGCTGGACAGGGAATTCACCCCTCCACTTT	CASSWTGNSPLHF	once	TRBV5-6	TRBJ1-6	TRBD1
TGCGCCAGCAGCTTGTCAGGGGGGTCTGGAAACACCATATATTTT	CASSLSGGSGNTIYF	NA	TRBV5-1	TRBJ1-3	TRBD1
TGTGCCAGCAGCTTAGTGCGGGAGGCCACCTACGAGCAGTACTTC	CASSLVREATYEQYF	NA	TRBV7-8	TRBJ2-7	TRBD2
TGTGCCAGCAGCCCAGTCAACACCGGGGAGCTGTTTTTT	CASSPVNTGELFF	NA	TRBV7-3	TRBJ2-2	NA
TGCGCCAGCAGCCAAGATCGGGGGACAGACTATAATTCACCCCTCCACTTT	CASSQDRGTDYNSPLHF	NA	TRBV4-3	TRBJ1-6	TRBD1
TGTGCCAGTAGTATAGATCTCGTGGGCGAGCAGTACTTC	CASSIDLVGEQYF	few	TRBV19	TRBJ2-7	NA
TGTGCCAGCAGTGGTCGGGACAGGGAAAACGAGCAGTACTTC	CASSGRDRENEQYF	NA	TRBV25-1	TRBJ2-7	TRBD1
TGCAGCGTTGGCACCAGGGTAACCAGCACTGAAGCTTTCTTT	CSVGTRVTSTEAFF	once	TRBV29-1	TRBJ1-1	NA
TGCGCCAGCAGCGGGACAGGGTTGGGCACAGATACGCAGTATTTT	CASSGTGLGTDTQYF	NA	TRBV5-1	TRBJ2-3	TRBD1
TGCGCCACCAGAGGGGGAAACACAGATACGCAGTATTTT	CATRGGNTDTQYF	once	TRBV10-2	TRBJ2-3	NA
TGTGCCAGTAGTATCAGGGGAACTAATGAAAAACTGTTTTTT	CASSIRGTNEKLFF	NA	TRBV19	TRBJ1-4	NA
TGCAGTGCTAGTAACAGCCTTCCCTCTGGAAACACCATATATTTT	CSASNSLPSGNTIYF	NA	TRBV20-1	TRBJ1-3	NA
TGTGCCAGCAGCTTTCTCAGGAGGAACACTGAAGCTTTCTTT	CASSFLRRNTEAFF	NA	TRBV6-5	TRBJ1-1	NA
TGTGCCAGTAGTCTGAACCCGGGACAGGGGGAGCAGTTCTTC	CASSLNPGQGEQFF	NA	TRBV19	TRBJ2-1	TRBD1
TGTGCCAGCAATAGCAATCAGCCCCAGCATTTT	CASNSNQPQHF	NA	TRBV28	TRBJ1-5	NA
TGTGCCAGCAGTGAGCGGTCGGGGAGGCCCACCGGGGAGCTGTTTTTT	CASSERSGRPTGELFF	NA	TRBV2	TRBJ2-2	NA
TGTGCCAGCAGCTATAGAGCGGAAGGGCTCGAGCAGTACTTC	CASSYRAEGLEQYF	NA	TRBV11-3	TRBJ2-7	NA
TGTGCCAGCTCATCTTGGACAGGGAACAGCGGGGAGCTGTTTTTT	CASSSWTGNSGELFF	few	TRBV18	TRBJ2-2	TRBD1
TGTGCCAGCAGCTTAGGACCGGGGAGGGTCGATCAGCCCCAGCATTTT	CASSLGPGRVDQPQHF	NA	TRBV7-9	TRBJ1-5	NA
TGTGCCAGTAATAATCGACAGGGGCGAGGCACTGAAGCTTTCTTT	CASNNRQGRGTEAFF	NA	TRBV19	TRBJ1-1	TRBD1
TGCGCCAGCAGCCAAGCCGGACTAGCGGGAGGTCGCGGCACAGATACGCAGTATTTT	CASSQAGLAGGRGTDTQYF	NA	TRBV4-1	TRBJ2-3	TRBD2
TGTGCCAGCAGCTCAGGGACTAGCGGGAGTTTACGGTACAATGAGCAGTTCTTC	CASSSGTSGSLRYNEQFF	NA	TRBV7-8	TRBJ2-1	TRBD2
TGCGCCAGCAGCTTGGCCACATCGAACACTGAAGCTTTCTTT	CASSLATSNTEAFF	NA	TRBV5-1	TRBJ1-1	NA
TGTGCCAGCAGTAGAAGGGACACTGAAGCTTTCTTT	CASSRRDTEAFF	NA	TRBV6-5	TRBJ1-1	NA
TGTGCCTGGAGAACCGGGACCCAGAGCGGCTATGGCTACACCTTC	CAWRTGTQSGYGYTF	NA	TRBV30	TRBJ1-2	NA
TGTGCCAGCAGCTTGAAGGCAGGGCCGGACTATGGCTACACCTTC	CASSLKAGPDYGYTF	NA	TRBV7-9	TRBJ1-2	NA
TGTGCCAGCAGGAAGGGACAGTCCCTTGACGAGCAGTACTTC	CASRKGQSLDEQYF	NA	TRBV6-5	TRBJ2-7	TRBD1
TGTGCCAGCAGTTTAAAGGCCGGGACTGAAGCTTTCTTT	CASSLKAGTEAFF	NA	TRBV28	TRBJ1-1	NA
TGTGCCAGCAGTTCCCAGGACAGGGACGGAGAGACCCAGTACTTC	CASSSQDRDGETQYF	NA	TRBV28	TRBJ2-5	TRBD1
TGTGCCATCAGTGGGACTAGCGGGCCCCTAGCCGGTGAGCAGTTCTTC	CAISGTSGPLAGEQFF	once	TRBV10-3	TRBJ2-1	TRBD2
TGCAGGGGGGGGGCAGATACGCAGTATTTT	CRGGADTQYF	NA	TRBV20-1	TRBJ2-3	TRBD2
TGTGCCAGCACCTCAACTAGCGGGAGTACAAATGAGCAGTTCTTC	CASTSTSGSTNEQFF	NA	TRBV3-1/TRBV3-2	TRBJ2-1	TRBD2
TGTGCCAGCAGCCGGGGCGGGAGGGCCGGCAATGAGCAGTTCTTC	CASSRGGRAGNEQFF	NA	TRBV14	TRBJ2-1	TRBD2
TGCGCCAGCAGCTTGCCGCGGGAAGGCAGGAATGAGCAGTTCTTC	CASSLPREGRNEQFF	NA	TRBV5-1	TRBJ2-1	NA
TGTGCCAGTAGTATACCGGGACCTAGCAGGGGAGAGACCCAGTACTTC	CASSIPGPSRGETQYF	NA	TRBV19	TRBJ2-5	NA
TGTGCCAGCAGCACCTTATGGGGCTCTGAACCGGGGCACGAGCAGTACTTC	CASSTLWGSEPGHEQYF	NA	TRBV28	TRBJ2-7	NA